This TCR beta chain comes out of a study of siplizumab effects on memory and regulatory T cells. Sequencing used immunoSEQ multiplex PCR; TCRdb keeps in-frame clones, though not all of them. The sample carries tens of thousands of clones, 93% recorded once. CDR3 length equals 15 residues. Germline-derived CDR1 and CDR2 are SNHLY and FYNNEI. Germline trimming cut 6 bases from V and 1 base from J; bases unmatched to any gene: 5. Findings and caveats of the study: Fewer alloreactive sequences mapped to unstimulated CD4+ memory cells under siplizumab.

Of note for this clone: The antigen remains unidentified.

What was sequenced was CD8+ T cells sorted from blood. This chain links TRBV2 with TRBJ2-7; TRBD2 matches 11 bases. The source of this sequence is a human donor in good health. The CDR3 DNA follows: TGTGCCAGCAGAGCTAGCGGGGGGCGTTCCTACGAGCAGTACTTC. Its protein is CASRASGGRSYEQYF.